This TCR beta chain was identified during a study of technical replicates of blood from several donors. Some clones are missing from TCRdb's copy, which holds only in-frame ones; the method was immunoSEQ multiplex PCR. Among over 65,000 clones listed, approximately 97% were seen once. V was cut by 4 bases and J by 1 base, with 11 bases left in between. The CDR3 contains 13 residues. The V gene's germline CDR1 is SQVTM and CDR2 ANQGSEA. This TCR came from a human donor in good health. Sequenced material: T cells isolated from PBMCs. The chain recombines TRBV29-1 with TRBJ2-7; no clear D. For the CDR3, the DNA is TGCAGCGTTGGGAACAGTGTTTCCTACGAGCAGTACTTC. Protein sequence: CSVGNSVSYEQYF.